These T cell receptor beta chains were read from a single sample in a study of shared clonotypes between healthy human individuals. This table comes from immunoSEQ multiplex PCR, and its TCRdb copy is limited to in-frame clones, with some not included. The table has about 2 million clones, about 95% seen once. The sequenced material came from naive CD8+ T cells sorted from blood. Receptors were obtained from a man in his late teens or twenties in good health. The CDR3 runs from the conserved cysteine through the conserved F or W. D genes are given only for firm matches. Only part of the rows carry a size: once, few, many, or a class if the clone is expanded.

- TRBJ2-7 - TRBV5-4 CASSLEGSPSYEQYF TGTGCCAGCAGCTTGGAAGGTAGCCCCTCCTACGAGCAGTACTTC
- TRBJ2-7 TRBD2 TRBV5-4 CASSLAGGADEQYF TGTGCCAGCAGCTTGGCGGGAGGGGCGGACGAGCAGTACTTC
- TRBJ2-2 - TRBV7-9 CASSLAGGGELFF TGTGCCAGCAGCTTAGCCGGGGGCGGGGAGCTGTTTTTT
- TRBJ2-7 - TRBV2 CASGKETASYEQYF TGTGCCAGCGGTAAGGAGACCGCTTCCTACGAGCAGTACTTC
- TRBJ2-7 - TRBV4-1 CASSQEGYSYEQYF TGCGCCAGCAGCCAAGAAGGGTACAGCTACGAGCAGTACTTC
- TRBJ1-6 - TRBV30 CAWSAEEIRSPLHF TGTGCCTGGAGTGCGGAAGAAATAAGGTCACCCCTCCACTTT
- TRBJ2-7 - TRBV27 CASSLAGQSSREQYF TGTGCCAGCAGTTTAGCTGGACAGAGCAGTCGCGAGCAGTACTTC
- TRBJ1-4 - TRBV9 CASSVGGTRGVFEKLFF TGTGCCAGCAGCGTAGGAGGGACCCGAGGGGTTTTTGAAAAACTGTTTTTT
- TRBJ1-2 - TRBV10-3 CAISESLTENNYGYTF TGTGCCATCAGTGAGTCGCTAACAGAGAATAACTATGGCTACACCTTC
- TRBJ1-4 TRBD1 TRBV7-9 CASSQFTGGPNEKLFF TGTGCCAGCAGCCAGTTTACAGGGGGACCTAATGAAAAACTGTTTTTT
- TRBJ1-1 - TRBV19 CASTYSMGYSNTEAFF TGTGCCAGTACCTACTCGATGGGGTATTCAAACACTGAAGCTTTCTTT
- TRBJ2-4 - TRBV18 CASFSLEGIQYF TGTGCCAGCTTTTCTTTGGAAGGCATTCAGTACTTC
- TRBJ2-1 TRBD2 TRBV29-1 CSVEVASGGVTEQFF TGCAGCGTTGAAGTTGCTAGCGGGGGGGTAACGGAGCAGTTCTTC
once TRBJ2-7 - TRBV6-5 CASSYDGDYEQYF TGTGCCAGCAGTTATGACGGAGACTACGAGCAGTACTTC
- TRBJ1-5 - TRBV5-1 CASSSGQSNQPQHF TGCGCCAGCAGCTCCGGACAGAGTAATCAGCCCCAGCATTTT
- TRBJ1-1 - TRBV6-1 CASSERPNTEAFF TGTGCCAGCAGTGAAAGGCCTAACACTGAAGCTTTCTTT
once TRBJ2-7 - TRBV6-5 CASSSPSGSYEQYF TGTGCCAGCAGTTCGCCCTCTGGGTCCTACGAGCAGTACTTC
- TRBJ2-6 TRBD1 TRBV4-3 CASSQEGTAAGGANVLTF TGCGCCAGCAGCCAAGAAGGGACAGCCGCCGGCGGGGCCAACGTCCTGACTTTC
- TRBJ2-7 - TRBV5-4 CASSPGWGPSYEQYF TGTGCCAGCAGCCCGGGGTGGGGGCCCTCCTACGAGCAGTACTTC
- TRBJ1-2 - TRBV19 CASSSLNPNYGYTF TGTGCCAGTAGTTCGTTGAACCCTAACTATGGCTACACCTTC
few TRBJ2-1 TRBD1 TRBV5-6 CASSLQGNEQFF TGTGCCAGCAGCTTACAGGGGAATGAGCAGTTCTTC
- TRBJ2-5 - TRBV7-9 CASSENGGVETQYF TGTGCCAGCAGCGAAAATGGGGGTGTTGAGACCCAGTACTTC
- TRBJ2-7 - TRBV13 CASSLELDIHEQYF TGTGCCAGCAGCTTAGAACTAGATATCCACGAGCAGTACTTC
- TRBJ2-7 - TRBV10-2 CASSGSASSYEQYF TGCGCCAGCAGTGGTAGCGCGAGCTCCTACGAGCAGTACTTC
- TRBJ1-1 - TRBV7-9 CASSLAIGVYTEAFF TGTGCCAGCAGCTTAGCTATAGGGGTTTACACTGAAGCTTTCTTT
- TRBJ2-7 TRBD1 TRBV5-6 CASSMDGTGVYEQYF TGTGCCAGCAGCATGGACGGGACAGGGGTCTACGAGCAGTACTTC
- TRBJ2-5 - TRBV4-1 CASSHLGTQYF TGCGCCAGCAGCCATTTGGGGACCCAGTACTTC
- TRBJ2-2 TRBD2 TRBV11-3 CASSPWVAGENTGELFF TGTGCCAGTTCCCCTTGGGTAGCGGGCGAGAACACCGGGGAGCTGTTTTTT
- TRBJ2-2 - TRBV10-1 CASSERIPGELFF TGCGCCAGCAGTGAAAGGATCCCCGGGGAGCTGTTTTTT
once TRBJ2-3 - TRBV7-9 CASSRVYTDTQYF TGTGCCAGCAGCCGGGTGTACACAGATACGCAGTATTTT
once TRBJ1-5 - TRBV9 CASSVAGSNQPQHF TGTGCCAGCAGCGTAGCAGGTAGCAATCAGCCCCAGCATTTT
once TRBJ1-2 - TRBV6-1 CASSEPSGPYGYTF TGTGCCAGCAGTGAACCGTCGGGCCCCTATGGCTACACCTTC
- TRBJ1-1 - TRBV19 CASSIALQGPEAFF TGTGCCAGTAGTATAGCTTTGCAGGGGCCTGAAGCTTTCTTT
few TRBJ1-5 TRBD1 TRBV13 CASSLGGGPNQPQHF TGTGCCAGCAGCTTAGGAGGGGGCCCCAATCAGCCCCAGCATTTT
- TRBJ1-5 - TRBV5-6 CASSLGGAGISNQPQHF TGTGCCAGCAGCTTGGGCGGGGCCGGAATTAGCAATCAGCCCCAGCATTTT
- TRBJ2-1 - TRBV11-2 CASSLVGVEQFF TGTGCCAGCAGCTTAGTTGGGGTGGAGCAGTTCTTC
- TRBJ2-2 - TRBV30 CAWTLLGGELFF TGTGCCTGGACCCTCTTGGGCGGGGAGCTGTTTTTT